This T cell receptor (beta chain) originates from a study of T cells after yellow fever vaccination. About this clonotype: As yet, its antigen is unknown.

Study results and limitations: Peak timing came faster in the weaker secondary response, day 5 versus 15.

TCRdb re-called the 5' RACE reads with MiXCR, one entry per CDR3 protein. The table includes 150,000 to 200,000 distinct CDR3 sequences, 7% to 10% detected once. The CDR3 covers 17 residues. The germline V gene has CDR1 SGHTA and CDR2 FQGNSA. V shed 1 base, J shed 8 bases, and the junction held 12 bases outside the gene matches. The genes are TRBV7-2 and TRBJ2-1; 9 bases line up with TRBD2. Sample: CD8+ T cells sorted from PBMCs, taken 45 days after the yellow fever booster vaccination. The TCR was taken from a man between 18 and 35 years old who received the YFV17D yellow fever vaccine. As DNA, the CDR3 is TGTGCCAGCAGCTTAGGCCTAGCGGGGAGCGGGATCCATGAGCAGTTCTTC. Its protein is CASSLGLAGSGIHEQFF.